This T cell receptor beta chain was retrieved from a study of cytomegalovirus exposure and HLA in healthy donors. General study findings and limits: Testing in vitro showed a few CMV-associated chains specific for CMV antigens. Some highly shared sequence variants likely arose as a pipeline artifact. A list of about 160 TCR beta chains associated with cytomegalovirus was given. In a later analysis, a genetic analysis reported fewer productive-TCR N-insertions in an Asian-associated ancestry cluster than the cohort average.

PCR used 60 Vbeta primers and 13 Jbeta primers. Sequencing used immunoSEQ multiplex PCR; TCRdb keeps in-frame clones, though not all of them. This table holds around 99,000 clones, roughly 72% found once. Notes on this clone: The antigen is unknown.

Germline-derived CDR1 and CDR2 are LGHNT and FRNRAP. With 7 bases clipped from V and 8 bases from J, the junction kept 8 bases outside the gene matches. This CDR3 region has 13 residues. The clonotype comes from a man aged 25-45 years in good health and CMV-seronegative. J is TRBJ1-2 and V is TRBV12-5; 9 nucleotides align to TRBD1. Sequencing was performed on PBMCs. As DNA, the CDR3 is TGTGCTAGTGTCGGACAGGGGATCCGCGGCTACACCTTC. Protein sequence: CASVGQGIRGYTF.